The sequence of this TCR beta chain was determined in a study of shared clonotypes between healthy human individuals (TCRdb year 2020). For the wider study: The cohort included a few men and a couple of women between 18 and 49 years of age. For each donor, CD4 naive and CD4 memory were each run on three plates, CD8 naive on two plates, and CD8 memory on one plate. To estimate repertoire size and how much clonotype sharing occurs between individuals, the study deeply sequenced the blood TCR repertoires of about five healthy adults. Different laboratories and diverse techniques were used to prepare libraries and sequence TCR repertoires, to increase sequencing depth and limit assay-specific biases. Leukapheresis yielded between about 0.94 and 8.9 billion PBMCs per donor. Overall study results and their limits: The genetic and exposure-history diversity represented was limited by the small number of donors. Based on pairwise subsampling, the degree of clonotype sharing among donors was expected to be affected by sequencing depth. Sampling was restricted to blood, and TCR repertoires in tissue are likely to differ from TCR repertoires in blood. Across a few donors, approximately 5% of naive CD4, roughly 3.8% of naive CD8, about 2.3% of memory CD4, and about 0.44% of memory CD8 clonotypes were shared. Incomplete sequencing was indicated by rarefaction of sorted-subset datasets, despite the large sequencing depth. Estimated clonotype richness was generally larger for naive than for memory subsets. Compared with non-shared clonotypes, clonotypes shared by all four sorted-subset donors had higher generation probabilities.

A distance of 9 bases separates the germline ends of V and J, which lose 6 bases and 3 bases respectively. For CDR1 and CDR2, the germline V gene lists SNHLY and FYNNEI. There are 13 amino acids in the CDR3, from cysteine to phenylalanine inclusive. Only CDR3 DNA is held: 39 bases, read in frame from base 1. Using the deep immunoSEQ assay, multiplex PCR amplified TCR CDR3 regions from genomic DNA. Genomic DNA extracted from each cell subset was distributed evenly over all wells of several immunoSEQ 96-well plates, and each plate served as one replicate. For sorted subsets, 200 to 250 ng of genomic DNA, equivalent to 25,000 to 35,000 T cell genomes, went into each replicate PCR. The purified libraries were quantified using a Qubit 3.0 fluorometer, sized with a Bioanalyzer 2100, and then quantified again using the KAPA Library Quantification kit. Every immunoSEQ 96-well plate was sequenced on a separate single-read 150-cycle Illumina NextSeq 550 flow cell. As for the original processing: Because the immunoSEQ output held only junctional sequences and lacked quality scores, the filtering could not match the filtering applied to full-length reads. To assign V/J genes and CDR3, sequences were annotated using PyIR, a Python wrapper for IgBLAST v1.9, with IMGT germline references. Reads with weak V/J assignments (E-value above 1e-6), missing CDR3, stop codons, out-of-frame junctions, or ambiguous translated residues were removed. A V3J clonotype was defined by an identical inferred V gene, J gene, and CDR3 amino acid sequence. To compute the percentage overlap between repertoires, the number of shared unique clonotypes was divided by the size of the smaller repertoire. Three approaches were used to assess repertoire richness: RTK rarefaction, the Chao1 estimator, and Recon v2.1 estimates of unobserved clonotypes. Generation probabilities for all TCRbeta clonotypes obtained by the gDNA method from a handful of donors were computed using OLGA. TCRdb limited this immuneACCESS table to in-frame rearrangements with V and J called. A share of clones is missing; checked studies link under half to unresolved V genes, and the rest is unexplained. V and J calls and clone size come straight from that table; D and trimming were deduced from the DNA. Across this sample there are some 2.1 million clones, with roughly 93% seen only once. The ten largest account for about 1.7% of the sample.

This clone was recorded a few times. No antigen is known for it. Nothing much larger sits one base from this clone, and base qualities are not available. For the CD8 naive samples, CD45RO-negative cells were positively selected for CCR7, yielding a CD45RA+CCR7+ population from which TemRA cells were excluded. The donors were healthy, HIV-negative adults with no recently reported acute infections or vaccinations. Every donor was a Caucasian adult residing in Nashville, Tennessee, USA. Blood was obtained by leukapheresis, after which PBMCs were separated by Ficoll-Histopaque density gradient centrifugation and cryopreserved in liquid nitrogen vapor phase. Analytical flow cytometry was used to check the purity and quantity of each magnetically sorted T cell population. From each sorted fraction, genomic DNA was isolated and quantified by UV absorbance on a Nanodrop 2000c.

This TCR was recovered from a man aged 18 to 30 in good health. Some clones in this sample may be carry-over from other donors' samples. The receptor chain draws on TRBV2 and TRBJ1-3; a weak D assignment points to TRBD1 (6 bases agree). The sequenced sample consisted of naive CD8+ T cells from PBMCs. What this sample's cell subset or site label stands for: CD45RA+CCR7+. The nucleotide sequence reads as follows: TGTGCCAGCAGACGGACAGTTGGAAACACCATATATTTT. This is translated as CASRRTVGNTIYF.